This T cell receptor (beta chain) is drawn from a study of blood T cells in healthy people across ages. The CDR3 is made up of 14 amino acids. Per germline, CDR1 DFQATT and CDR2 SNEGSKA (reference sequence). Deletions cut 2 bases from V and 3 bases from J, with 13 bases between. A second about 6 to 12 cycle PCR used barcoded and J-beta primers. TCRdb itself ran the 5' RACE reads through MiXCR, one entry per CDR3 protein. The repertoire holds 1.5 million to 2 million distinct CDR3 sequences, roughly 50% seen once, with less than 2.5% in the top ten. Source material: blood. V is TRBV20-1 and J is TRBJ1-1; D remains ambiguous. The sequence was obtained from a woman in her 40s in good health. For the CDR3, the DNA is TGCAGTGCTAGAACAGTTGATGTAGACACTGAAGCTTTCTTT. It encodes CSARTVDVDTEAFF.